This TCR beta chain comes out of a study of cytomegalovirus exposure and HLA in healthy donors. General study findings and limits: A later analysis found common viral pathogens apparently linked to several of the most significant clusters.

A note on this clone: Its specificity is not known.

The PCR was carried out with 60 Vbeta primers and 13 Jbeta primers. The table came from immunoSEQ multiplex PCR; TCRdb's copy has only in-frame clones and leaves some out. Here the sample spans approximately 80,000 clones, 60% to 75% being singletons. The germline V gene encodes CDR1 SGHNT and CDR2 YENEEA. The CDR3 runs to 12 residues. Trimming took off 4 bases at V and 6 bases at J, with 10 bases between the two ends. The chain has TRBV11-3 and TRBJ2-7; tentative D call: TRBD1 (7 bases). The clonotype originates from a woman aged 40 to 49 in good health and CMV-seropositive. Sequencing was performed on PBMCs. CDR3: CASSSQGGEQYF. The DNA of the CDR3 is TGTGCCAGCAGCTCCCAGGGGGGCGAGCAGTACTTC.